The source of this T cell receptor beta chain is a study of blood T cell repertoires in COVID-19. Study as a whole: PBMCs, B-cell-depleted T cells, or T cells provided the cDNA or gDNA that made up the material.

Germline V gives CDR1 SGHVS, CDR2 FNYEAQ. CDR3 length: 11 amino acids. Deletions cut 4 bases from V and 10 bases from J, with 8 bases between. Study processing details: Reference gene primer amplification in the assay estimated nucleated cell counts. TCRdb's table, derived via immunoSEQ multiplex PCR, lists solely in-frame clones and lacks some. V, J and clone size reflect that table, while D and trimming were determined from the DNA. The profile shows about 300,000 clones, roughly 89% of them singletons. The chain employs TRBV7-6 and TRBJ2-1; D might be TRBD1 (6 bases). The sequence came from a man aged 35 to 55 with acute or convalescent COVID-19. The material sequenced was peripheral blood. Here the CDR3 DNA reads TGTGCCAGCAGCTCAGACAGGGAGCAGTTCTTC. Amino acid sequence: CASSSDREQFF.